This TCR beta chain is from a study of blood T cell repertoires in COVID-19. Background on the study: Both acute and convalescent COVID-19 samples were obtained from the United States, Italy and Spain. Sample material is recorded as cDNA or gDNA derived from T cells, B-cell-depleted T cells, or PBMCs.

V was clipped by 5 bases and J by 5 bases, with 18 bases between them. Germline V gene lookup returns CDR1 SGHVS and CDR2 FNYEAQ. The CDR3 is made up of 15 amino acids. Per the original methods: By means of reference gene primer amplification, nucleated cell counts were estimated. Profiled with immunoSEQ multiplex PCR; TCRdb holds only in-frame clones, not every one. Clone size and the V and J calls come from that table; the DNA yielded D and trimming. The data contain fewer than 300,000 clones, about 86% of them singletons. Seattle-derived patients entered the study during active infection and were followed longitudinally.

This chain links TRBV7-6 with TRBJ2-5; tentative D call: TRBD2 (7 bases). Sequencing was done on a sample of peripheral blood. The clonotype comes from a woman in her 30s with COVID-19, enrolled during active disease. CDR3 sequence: CASSQNTGGGETQYF. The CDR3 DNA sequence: TGTGCCAGCAGCCAAAACACGGGGGGCGGGGAGACCCAGTACTTC. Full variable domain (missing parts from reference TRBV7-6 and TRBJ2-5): GAGVSQSPRYKVTKRGQDVALRCDPISGHVSLYWYRQALGQGPEFLTYFNYEAQQDKSGLPNDRFSAERPEGSISTLTIQRTEQRDSAMYRCASSQNTGGGETQYFGPGTRLLVL.